This T cell receptor (beta chain) is from a study of T cell responses to AZD1222 COVID-19 vaccine. Study conclusions and caveats: Nearly half of spike-specific TCRs reportedly go after variant regions that carry no mutations. Two doses of AZD1222 preceded a rise in Spike-specific TCR breadth and depth.

The protocol was immunoSEQ multiplex PCR, while the TCRdb copy is restricted to in-frame clones and leaves out a portion. The sample has over 150,000 clones; roughly 90% are singletons. In the case of this clone: The antigen remains undetermined.

Sequences were derived from peripheral blood, sampled on day 0 of AZD1222 vaccination. The sequence was obtained from an adult in good health.

In DNA, the CDR3 is TGTGCCAGCAGCTTCGACAGGAGGATGCCAGATACGCAGTATTTT. It specifies CASSFDRRMPDTQYF. This sequence joins TRBV5-5 and TRBJ2-3; possibly TRBD1 for D (6 bases). CDR1 is SGHKS, CDR2 YYEKEE, per germline (reference sequence). This CDR3 has 15 residues. Trimming left V 2 bases short and J 4 bases short, with 14 bases between.